This TCR beta chain appears in the sequencing data of a study of cytomegalovirus exposure and HLA in healthy donors. The study, taken as a whole, reports: A later analysis revealed that TCR association rates differed between HLA loci, peaking at DRB1 and bottoming out at HLA-C. When analyzed later, a missense DCLRE1C variant was found to be linked to TCR beta V- and J-gene trimming. As a later analysis revealed, most CMV-associated TCR beta chains appeared HLA-restricted. Cytomegalovirus association was listed for 150 or so TCR beta chains.

With 60 Vbeta and 13 Jbeta primers, the PCR was carried out. Libraries were prepared by immunoSEQ multiplex PCR; TCRdb keeps only in-frame clonotypes and omits some of them. Of 80,000 or so clones in the sample, 60% to 85% were seen once. Concerning this clone itself: Its antigen is as yet unknown.

V dropped 5 bases and J dropped 5 bases, with 13 bases sitting between them. This CDR3 contains 13 residues. From germline, CDR1 is MDHEN and CDR2 SYDVKM. The receptor comes from a man aged 35-49 years in good health and CMV-seronegative. The chain joins TRBV28 to TRBJ2-7, with D possibly matching TRBD1 (6 bases). The material sequenced was PBMCs. CDR3 coding DNA: TGTGCCAGCAGTCAGGGGTTAGGCGACGAGCAGTACTTC. This codes for CASSQGLGDEQYF.